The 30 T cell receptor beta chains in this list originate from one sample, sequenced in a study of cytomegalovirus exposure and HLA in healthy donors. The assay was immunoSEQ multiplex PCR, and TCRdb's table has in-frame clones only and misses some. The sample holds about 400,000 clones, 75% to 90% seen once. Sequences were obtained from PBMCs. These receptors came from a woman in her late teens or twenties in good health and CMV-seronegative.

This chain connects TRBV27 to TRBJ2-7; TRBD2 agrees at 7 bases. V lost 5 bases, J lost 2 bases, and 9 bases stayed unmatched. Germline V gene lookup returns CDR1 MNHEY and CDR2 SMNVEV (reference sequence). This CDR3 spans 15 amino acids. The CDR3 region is CASSPGTAGAYEQYF. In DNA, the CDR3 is TGTGCCAGCAGTCCAGGGACGGCGGGAGCCTACGAGCAGTACTTC.

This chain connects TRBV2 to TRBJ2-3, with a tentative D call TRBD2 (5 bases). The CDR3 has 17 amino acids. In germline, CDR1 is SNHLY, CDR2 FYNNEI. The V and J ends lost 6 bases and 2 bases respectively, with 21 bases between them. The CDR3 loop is CASRSPMQRRPTDTQYF. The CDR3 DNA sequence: TGTGCCAGCAGGTCTCCCATGCAGCGGCGACCCACAGATACGCAGTATTTT.

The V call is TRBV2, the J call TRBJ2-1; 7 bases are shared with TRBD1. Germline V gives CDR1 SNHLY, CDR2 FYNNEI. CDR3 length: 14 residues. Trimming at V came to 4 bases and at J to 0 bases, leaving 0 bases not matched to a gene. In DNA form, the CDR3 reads TGTGCCAGCAGTGGGGACAGCTCCTACAATGAGCAGTTCTTC. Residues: CASSGDSSYNEQFF.

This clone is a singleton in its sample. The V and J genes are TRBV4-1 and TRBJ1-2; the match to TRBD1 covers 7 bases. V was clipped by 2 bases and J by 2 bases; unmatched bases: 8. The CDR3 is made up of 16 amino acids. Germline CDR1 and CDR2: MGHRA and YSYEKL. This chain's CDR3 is CASSQRTGLNNYGYTF. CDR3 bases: TGCGCCAGCAGCCAAAGGACAGGTCTAAACAACTATGGCTACACCTTC.

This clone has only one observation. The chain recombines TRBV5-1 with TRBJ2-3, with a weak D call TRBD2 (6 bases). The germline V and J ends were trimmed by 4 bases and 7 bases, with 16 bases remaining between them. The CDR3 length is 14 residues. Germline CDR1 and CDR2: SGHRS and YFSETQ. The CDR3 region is CASSPGVFANTQYF. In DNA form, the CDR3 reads TGCGCCAGCAGCCCGGGGGTCTTTGCTAATACGCAGTATTTT.

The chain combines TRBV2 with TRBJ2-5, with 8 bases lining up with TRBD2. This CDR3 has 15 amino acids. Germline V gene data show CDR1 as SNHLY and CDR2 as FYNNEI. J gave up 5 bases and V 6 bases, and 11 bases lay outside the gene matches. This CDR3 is CASSLTSGGGETQYF. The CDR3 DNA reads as TGTGCCAGCAGCCTAACAAGCGGGGGAGGGGAGACCCAGTACTTC.

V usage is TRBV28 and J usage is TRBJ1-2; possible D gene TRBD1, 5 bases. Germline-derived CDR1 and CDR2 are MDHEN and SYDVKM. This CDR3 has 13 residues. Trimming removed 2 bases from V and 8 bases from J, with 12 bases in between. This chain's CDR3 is CASSLGGARGYTF. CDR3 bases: TGTGCCAGCAGTTTAGGAGGGGCGCGGGGCTACACCTTC.

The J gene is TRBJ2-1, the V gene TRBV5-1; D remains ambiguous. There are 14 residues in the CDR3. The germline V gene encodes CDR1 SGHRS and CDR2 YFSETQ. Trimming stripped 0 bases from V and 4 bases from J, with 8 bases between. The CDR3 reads CASSLAVDYNEQFF. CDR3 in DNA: TGCGCCAGCAGCTTGGCCGTAGATTACAATGAGCAGTTCTTC. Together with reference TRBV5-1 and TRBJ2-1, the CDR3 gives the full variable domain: KAGVTQTPRYLIKTRGQQVTLSCSPISGHRSVSWYQQTPGQGLQFLFEYFSETQRNKGNFPGRFSGRQFSNSRSEMNVSTLELGDSALYLCASSLAVDYNEQFFGPGTRLTVL.

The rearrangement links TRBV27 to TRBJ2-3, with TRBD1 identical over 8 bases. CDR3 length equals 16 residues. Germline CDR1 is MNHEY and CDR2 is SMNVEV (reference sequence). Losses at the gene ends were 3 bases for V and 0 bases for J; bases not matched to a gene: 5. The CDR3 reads CASSFRTGISTDTQYF. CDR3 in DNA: TGTGCCAGCAGTTTCCGGACAGGGATTAGCACAGATACGCAGTATTTT.

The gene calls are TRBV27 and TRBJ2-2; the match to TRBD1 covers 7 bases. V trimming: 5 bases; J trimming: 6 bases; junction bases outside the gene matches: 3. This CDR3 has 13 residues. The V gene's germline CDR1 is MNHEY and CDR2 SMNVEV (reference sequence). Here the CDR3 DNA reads TGTGCCAGCAGTCCTGACAGGGCCGGGGAGCTGTTTTTT. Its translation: CASSPDRAGELFF.

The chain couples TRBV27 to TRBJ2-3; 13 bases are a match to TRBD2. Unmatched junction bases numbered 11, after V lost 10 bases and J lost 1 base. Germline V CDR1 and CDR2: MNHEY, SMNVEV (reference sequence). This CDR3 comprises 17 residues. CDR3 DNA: TGTGCCACCAAACCTTGGGGGACTAGCGGGGGCACAGATACGCAGTATTTT. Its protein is CATKPWGTSGGTDTQYF.

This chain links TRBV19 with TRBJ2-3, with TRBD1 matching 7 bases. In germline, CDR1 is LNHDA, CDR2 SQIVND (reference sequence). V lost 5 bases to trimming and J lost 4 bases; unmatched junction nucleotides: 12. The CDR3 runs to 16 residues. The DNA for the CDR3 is TGTGCCAGTAGTCCCACCGGGACAGCGATGGCAGATACGCAGTATTTT. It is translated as CASSPTGTAMADTQYF.

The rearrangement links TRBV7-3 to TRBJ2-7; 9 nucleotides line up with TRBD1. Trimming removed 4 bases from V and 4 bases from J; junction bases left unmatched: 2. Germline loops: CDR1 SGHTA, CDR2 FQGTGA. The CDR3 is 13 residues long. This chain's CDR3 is CASSSDRGYEQYF. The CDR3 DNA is TGTGCCAGCAGCTCGGACAGGGGATACGAGCAGTACTTC. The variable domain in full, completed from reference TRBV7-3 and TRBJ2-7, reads GAGVSQTPSNKVTEKGKYVELRCDPISGHTALYWYRQSLGQGPEFLIYFQGTGAADDSGLPNDRFFAVRPEGSVSTLKIQRTERGDSAVYLCASSSDRGYEQYFGPGTRLTVT.

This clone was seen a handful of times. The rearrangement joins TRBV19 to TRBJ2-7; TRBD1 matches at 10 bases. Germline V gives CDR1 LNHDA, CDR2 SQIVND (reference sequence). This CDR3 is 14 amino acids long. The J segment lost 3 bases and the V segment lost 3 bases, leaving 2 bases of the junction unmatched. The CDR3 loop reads CASSIRDRGYEQYF. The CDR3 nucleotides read TGTGCCAGTAGTATTCGGGACAGGGGCTACGAGCAGTACTTC.

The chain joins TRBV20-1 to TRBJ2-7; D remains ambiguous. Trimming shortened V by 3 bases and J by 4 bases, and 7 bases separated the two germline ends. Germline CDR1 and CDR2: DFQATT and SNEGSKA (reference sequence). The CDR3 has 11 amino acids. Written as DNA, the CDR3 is TGCAGTGCTAGGACTGCTTACGAGCAGTACTTC. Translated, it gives CSARTAYEQYF.

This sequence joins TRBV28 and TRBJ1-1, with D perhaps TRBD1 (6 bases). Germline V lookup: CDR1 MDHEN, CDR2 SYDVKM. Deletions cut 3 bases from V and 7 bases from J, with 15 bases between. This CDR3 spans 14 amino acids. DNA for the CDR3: TGTGCCAGCAGTTTGATAGGGGGAGGGGGTGAAGCTTTCTTT. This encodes CASSLIGGGGEAFF.

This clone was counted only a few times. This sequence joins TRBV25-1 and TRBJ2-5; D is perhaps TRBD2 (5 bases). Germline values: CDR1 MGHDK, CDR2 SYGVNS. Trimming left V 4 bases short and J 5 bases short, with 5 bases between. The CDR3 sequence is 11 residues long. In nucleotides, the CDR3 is TGTGCCAGCAGTGCGGGGGAGACCCAGTACTTC. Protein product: CASSAGETQYF.

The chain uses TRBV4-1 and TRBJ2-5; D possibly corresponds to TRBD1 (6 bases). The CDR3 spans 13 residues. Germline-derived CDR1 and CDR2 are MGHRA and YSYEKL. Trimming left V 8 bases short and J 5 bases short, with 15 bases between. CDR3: CASRGGTRETQYF. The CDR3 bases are TGCGCCAGCCGAGGGGGTACCCGGGAGACCCAGTACTTC.

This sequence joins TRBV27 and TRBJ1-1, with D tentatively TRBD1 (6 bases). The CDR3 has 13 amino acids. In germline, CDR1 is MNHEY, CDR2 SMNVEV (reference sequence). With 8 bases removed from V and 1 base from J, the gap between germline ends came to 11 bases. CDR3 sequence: CASLPRGNTEAFF. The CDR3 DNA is TGTGCCAGCCTACCCAGGGGGAACACTGAAGCTTTCTTT.

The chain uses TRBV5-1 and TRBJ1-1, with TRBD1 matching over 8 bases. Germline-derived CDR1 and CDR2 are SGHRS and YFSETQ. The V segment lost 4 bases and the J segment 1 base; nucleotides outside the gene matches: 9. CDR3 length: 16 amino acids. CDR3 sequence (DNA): TGCGCCAGCAGCCAACGGACAGGGCAGTCGAACACTGAAGCTTTCTTT. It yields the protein CASSQRTGQSNTEAFF. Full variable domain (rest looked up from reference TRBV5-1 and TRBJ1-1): KAGVTQTPRYLIKTRGQQVTLSCSPISGHRSVSWYQQTPGQGLQFLFEYFSETQRNKGNFPGRFSGRQFSNSRSEMNVSTLELGDSALYLCASSQRTGQSNTEAFFGQGTRLTVV.

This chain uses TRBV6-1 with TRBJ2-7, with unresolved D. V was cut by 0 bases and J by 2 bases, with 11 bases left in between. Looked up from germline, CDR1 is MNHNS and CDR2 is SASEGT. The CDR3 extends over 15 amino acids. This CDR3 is CASSEAADPTYEQYF. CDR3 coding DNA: TGTGCCAGCAGTGAAGCGGCAGATCCAACCTACGAGCAGTACTTC.

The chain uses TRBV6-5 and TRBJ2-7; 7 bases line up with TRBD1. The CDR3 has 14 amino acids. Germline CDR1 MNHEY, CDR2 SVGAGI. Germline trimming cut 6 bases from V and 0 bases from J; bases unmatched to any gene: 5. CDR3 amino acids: CASRQGDSSYEQYF. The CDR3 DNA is TGTGCCAGCAGGCAAGGGGACAGCTCCTACGAGCAGTACTTC.

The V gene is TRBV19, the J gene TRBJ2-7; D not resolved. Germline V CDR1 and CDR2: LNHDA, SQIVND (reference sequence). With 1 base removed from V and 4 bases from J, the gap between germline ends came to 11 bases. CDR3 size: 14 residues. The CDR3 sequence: CASSIGSPSYEQYF. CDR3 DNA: TGTGCCAGTAGTATAGGGAGCCCCTCTTACGAGCAGTACTTC.

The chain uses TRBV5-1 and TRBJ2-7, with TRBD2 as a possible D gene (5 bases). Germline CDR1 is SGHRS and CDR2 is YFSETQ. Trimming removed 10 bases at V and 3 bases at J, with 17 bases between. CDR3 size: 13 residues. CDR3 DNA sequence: TGCGCCTCTCGGGATACACGTCACTACGAGCAGTACTTC. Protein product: CASRDTRHYEQYF.

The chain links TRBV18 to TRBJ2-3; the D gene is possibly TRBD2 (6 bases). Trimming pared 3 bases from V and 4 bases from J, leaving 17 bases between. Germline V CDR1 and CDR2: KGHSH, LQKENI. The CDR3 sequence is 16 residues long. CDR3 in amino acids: CASSPTTVSGADTQYF. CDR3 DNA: TGTGCCAGCTCACCGACCACCGTCTCGGGGGCAGATACGCAGTATTTT.

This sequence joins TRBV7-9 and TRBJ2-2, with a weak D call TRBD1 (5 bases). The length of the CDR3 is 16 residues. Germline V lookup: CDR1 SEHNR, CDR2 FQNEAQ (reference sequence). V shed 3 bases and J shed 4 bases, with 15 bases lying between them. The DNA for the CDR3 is TGTGCCAGCAGCTTGGGCCAGGGTATAGGCACCGGGGAGCTGTTTTTT. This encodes CASSLGQGIGTGELFF.

In DNA form, the CDR3 reads TGTGCCAGCTCACCACGGATGGGCCTCGACTACGAGCAGTACTTC. Protein: CASSPRMGLDYEQYF. The V and J genes are TRBV18 and TRBJ2-7; D is uncertain. Per germline, CDR1 KGHSH and CDR2 LQKENI. Trimming shortened V by 1 base and J by 3 bases, and 13 bases separated the two germline ends. This CDR3 has 15 amino acids.

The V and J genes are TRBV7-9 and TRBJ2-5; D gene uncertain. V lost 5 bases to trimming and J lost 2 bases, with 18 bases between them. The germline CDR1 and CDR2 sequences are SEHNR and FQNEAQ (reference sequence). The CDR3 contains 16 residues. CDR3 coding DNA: TGTGCCAGCAGCCACGATAGATTACTCCTACAAGAGACCCAGTACTTC. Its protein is CASSHDRLLLQETQYF.

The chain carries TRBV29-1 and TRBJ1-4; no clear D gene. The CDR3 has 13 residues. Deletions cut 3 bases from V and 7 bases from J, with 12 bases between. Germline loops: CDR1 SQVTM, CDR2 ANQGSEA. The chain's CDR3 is CSVDRGSGEKLFF. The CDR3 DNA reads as TGCAGCGTTGATAGAGGGTCCGGTGAAAAACTGTTTTTT.

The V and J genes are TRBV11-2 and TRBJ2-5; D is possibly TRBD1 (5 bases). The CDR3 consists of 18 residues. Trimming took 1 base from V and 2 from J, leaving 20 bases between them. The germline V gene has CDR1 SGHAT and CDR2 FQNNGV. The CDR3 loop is CASSLVIVGKGRQETQYF. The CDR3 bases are TGTGCCAGCAGCTTAGTAATAGTAGGCAAGGGGCGGCAAGAGACCCAGTACTTC.